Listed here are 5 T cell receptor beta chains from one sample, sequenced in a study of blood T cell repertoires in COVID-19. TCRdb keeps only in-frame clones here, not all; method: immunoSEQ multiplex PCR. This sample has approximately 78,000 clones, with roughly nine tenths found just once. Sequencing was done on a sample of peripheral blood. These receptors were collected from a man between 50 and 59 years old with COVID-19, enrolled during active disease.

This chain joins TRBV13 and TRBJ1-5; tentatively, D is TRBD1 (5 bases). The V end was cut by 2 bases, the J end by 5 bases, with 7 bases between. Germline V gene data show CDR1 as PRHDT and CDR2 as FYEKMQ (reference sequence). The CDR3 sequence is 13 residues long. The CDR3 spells CASSLRGYQPQHF. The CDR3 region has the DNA TGTGCCAGCAGCTTACGGGGGTATCAGCCCCAGCATTTT.

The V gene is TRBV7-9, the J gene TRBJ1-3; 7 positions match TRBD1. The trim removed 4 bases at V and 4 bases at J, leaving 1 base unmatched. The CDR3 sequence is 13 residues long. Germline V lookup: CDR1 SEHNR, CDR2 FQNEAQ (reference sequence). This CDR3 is CASSSQGGNTIYF. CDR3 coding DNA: TGTGCCAGCAGCTCACAGGGGGGAAACACCATATATTTT.

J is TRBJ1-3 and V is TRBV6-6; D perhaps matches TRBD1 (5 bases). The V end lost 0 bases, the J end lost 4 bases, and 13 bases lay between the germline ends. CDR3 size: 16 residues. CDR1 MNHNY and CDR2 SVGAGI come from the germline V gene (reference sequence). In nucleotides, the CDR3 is TGTGCCAGCAGTTACTCGACCCAGGGAAAGGGAAACACCATATATTTT. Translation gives CASSYSTQGKGNTIYF.

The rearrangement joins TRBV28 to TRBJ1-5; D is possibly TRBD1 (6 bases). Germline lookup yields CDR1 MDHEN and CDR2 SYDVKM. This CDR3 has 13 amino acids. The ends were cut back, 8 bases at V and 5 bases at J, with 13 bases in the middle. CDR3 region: CASRDTPDQPQHF. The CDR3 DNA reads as TGTGCCAGCCGGGACACTCCCGATCAGCCCCAGCATTTT. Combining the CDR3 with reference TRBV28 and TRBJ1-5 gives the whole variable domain DVKVTQSSRYLVKRTGEKVFLECVQDMDHENMFWYRQDPGLGLRLIYFSYDVKMKEKGDIPEGYSVSREKKERFSLILESASTNQTSMYLCASRDTPDQPQHFGDGTRLSIL.

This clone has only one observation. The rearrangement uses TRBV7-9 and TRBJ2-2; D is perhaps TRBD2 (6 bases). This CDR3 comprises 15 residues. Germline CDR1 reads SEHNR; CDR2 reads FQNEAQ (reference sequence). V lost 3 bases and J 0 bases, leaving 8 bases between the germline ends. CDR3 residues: CASSLGRPNTGELFF. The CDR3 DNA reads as TGTGCCAGCAGCTTGGGGAGGCCGAACACCGGGGAGCTGTTTTTT.